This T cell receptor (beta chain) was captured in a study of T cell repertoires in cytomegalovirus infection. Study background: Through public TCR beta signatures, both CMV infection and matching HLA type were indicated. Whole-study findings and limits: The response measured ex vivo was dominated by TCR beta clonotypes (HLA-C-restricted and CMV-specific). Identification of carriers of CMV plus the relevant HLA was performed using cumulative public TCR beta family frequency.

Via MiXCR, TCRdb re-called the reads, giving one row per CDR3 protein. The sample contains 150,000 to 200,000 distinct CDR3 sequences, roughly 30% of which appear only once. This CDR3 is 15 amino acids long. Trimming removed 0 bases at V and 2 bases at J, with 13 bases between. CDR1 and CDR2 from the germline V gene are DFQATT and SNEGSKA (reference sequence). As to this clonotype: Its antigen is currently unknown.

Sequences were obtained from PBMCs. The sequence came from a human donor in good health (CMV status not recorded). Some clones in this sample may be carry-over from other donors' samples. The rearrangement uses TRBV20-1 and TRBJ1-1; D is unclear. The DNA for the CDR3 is TGCAGTGCTAGAGATTTTGGGCAGCTAAACACTGAAGCTTTCTTT. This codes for CSARDFGQLNTEAFF.